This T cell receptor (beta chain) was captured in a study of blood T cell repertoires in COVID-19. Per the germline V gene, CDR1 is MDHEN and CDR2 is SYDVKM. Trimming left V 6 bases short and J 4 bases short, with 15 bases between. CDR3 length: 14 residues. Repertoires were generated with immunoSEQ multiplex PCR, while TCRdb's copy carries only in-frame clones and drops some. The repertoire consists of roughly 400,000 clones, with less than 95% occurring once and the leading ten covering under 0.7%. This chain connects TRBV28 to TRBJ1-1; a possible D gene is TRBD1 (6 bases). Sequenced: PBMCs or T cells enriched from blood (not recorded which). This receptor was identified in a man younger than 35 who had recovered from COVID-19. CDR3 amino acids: CASRRQEEITEAFF. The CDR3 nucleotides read TGTGCCAGCAGAAGACAGGAGGAGATCACTGAAGCTTTCTTT.